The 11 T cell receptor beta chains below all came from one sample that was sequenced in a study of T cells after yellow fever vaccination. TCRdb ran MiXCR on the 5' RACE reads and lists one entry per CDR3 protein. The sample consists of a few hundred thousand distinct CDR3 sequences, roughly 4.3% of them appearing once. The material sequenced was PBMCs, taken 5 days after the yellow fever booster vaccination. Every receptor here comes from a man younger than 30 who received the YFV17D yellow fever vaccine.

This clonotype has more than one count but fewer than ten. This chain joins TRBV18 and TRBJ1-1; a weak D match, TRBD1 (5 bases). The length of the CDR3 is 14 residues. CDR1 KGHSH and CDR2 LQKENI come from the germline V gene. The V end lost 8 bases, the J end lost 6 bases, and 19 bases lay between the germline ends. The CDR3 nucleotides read TGTGCCAGCGCAACGGGAGGGGAAGGCGCTGAAGCTTTCTTT. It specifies CASATGGEGAEAFF.

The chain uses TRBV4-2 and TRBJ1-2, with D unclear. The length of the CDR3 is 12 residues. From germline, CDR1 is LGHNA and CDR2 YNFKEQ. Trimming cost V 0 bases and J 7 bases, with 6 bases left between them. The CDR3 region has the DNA TGTGCCAGCAGCCAAGATGGGCGTGGCTACACCTTC. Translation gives CASSQDGRGYTF.

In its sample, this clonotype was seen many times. The CDR3 here is CASSSGTSGDTQYF. CDR3 coding DNA: TGTGCCAGCAGCTCCGGGACTAGCGGTGATACGCAGTATTTT. The chain joins TRBV7-9 to TRBJ2-3, with 11 bases that match TRBD2. Germline-derived CDR1 and CDR2 are SEHNR and FQNEAQ (reference sequence). This CDR3 has 14 amino acids. V gave up 4 bases and J gave up 6 bases; unmatched junction bases: 3.

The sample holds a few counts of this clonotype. CDR3 protein: CASSQDLAGGIETQYF. CDR3 sequence (DNA): TGCGCCAGCAGCCAAGATCTAGCGGGGGGGATCGAGACCCAGTACTTC. The chain joins TRBV4-1 to TRBJ2-5; 12 bases line up with TRBD2. V lost 0 bases to trimming and J lost 5 bases; unmatched junction nucleotides: 4. Germline lookup yields CDR1 MGHRA and CDR2 YSYEKL. This CDR3 has 16 residues.

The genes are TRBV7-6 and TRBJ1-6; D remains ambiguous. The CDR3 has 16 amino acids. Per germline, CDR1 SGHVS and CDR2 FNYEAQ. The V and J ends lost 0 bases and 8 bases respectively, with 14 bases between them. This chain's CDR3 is CASSLATWAADSPLHF. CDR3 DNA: TGTGCCAGCAGCTTAGCCACTTGGGCAGCGGATTCACCCCTCCACTTT.

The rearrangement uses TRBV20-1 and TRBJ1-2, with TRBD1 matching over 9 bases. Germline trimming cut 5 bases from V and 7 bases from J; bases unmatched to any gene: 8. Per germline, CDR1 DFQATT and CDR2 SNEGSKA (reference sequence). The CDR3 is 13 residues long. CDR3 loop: CSAPGQGMGGYTF. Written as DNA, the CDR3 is TGCAGTGCTCCTGGACAGGGGATGGGTGGCTACACCTTC.

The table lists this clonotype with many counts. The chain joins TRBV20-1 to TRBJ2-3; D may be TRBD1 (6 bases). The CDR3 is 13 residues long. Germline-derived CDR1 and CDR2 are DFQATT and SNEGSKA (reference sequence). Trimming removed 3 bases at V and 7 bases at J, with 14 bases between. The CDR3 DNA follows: TGCAGTGCTAGTGACAGGAGTCCTCATACGCAGTATTTT. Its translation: CSASDRSPHTQYF.

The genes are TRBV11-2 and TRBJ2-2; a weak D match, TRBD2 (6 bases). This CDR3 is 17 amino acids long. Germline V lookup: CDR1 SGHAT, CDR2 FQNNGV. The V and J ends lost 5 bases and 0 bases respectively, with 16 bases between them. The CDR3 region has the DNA TGTGCCAGCAGCCGCCCACCCGCGGGGACGAACACCGGGGAGCTGTTTTTT. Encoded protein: CASSRPPAGTNTGELFF.

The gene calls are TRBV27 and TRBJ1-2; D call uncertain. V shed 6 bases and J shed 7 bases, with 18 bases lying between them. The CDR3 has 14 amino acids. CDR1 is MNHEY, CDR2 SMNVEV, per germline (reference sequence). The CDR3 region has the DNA TGTGCCAGCAGGCCGGACCGACCGGGAGGTGGCTACACCTTC. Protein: CASRPDRPGGGYTF.

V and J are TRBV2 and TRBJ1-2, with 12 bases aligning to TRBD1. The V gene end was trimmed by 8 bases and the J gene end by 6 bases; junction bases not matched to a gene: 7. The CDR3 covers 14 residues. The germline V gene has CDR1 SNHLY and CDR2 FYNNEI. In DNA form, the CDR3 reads TGTGCCAGCCGTCGGGGACAGGGGGCCGATGGCTACACCTTC. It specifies CASRRGQGADGYTF.

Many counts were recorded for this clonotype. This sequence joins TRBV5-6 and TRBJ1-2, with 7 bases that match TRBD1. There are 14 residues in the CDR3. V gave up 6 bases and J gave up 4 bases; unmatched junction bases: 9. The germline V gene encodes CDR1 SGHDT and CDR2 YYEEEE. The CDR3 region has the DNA TGTGCCAGCAACGCACGGACAGGCGCCTATGGCTACACCTTC. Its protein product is CASNARTGAYGYTF.